The rows below give T cell receptor beta chains drawn from one sample of a study of T-cell memory formation after mild COVID-19. In TCRdb, the 5' RACE reads were re-called with MiXCR into one record per CDR3 protein. Altogether about 410,000 distinct CDR3 sequences are present, around 22% being singletons, with the ten largest covering approximately 14%. The specimen was PBMCs or a T cell subset sorted from them (not recorded which). These receptor sequences come from an adult woman who had mild COVID-19 (a few samples of this study predate the infection). Cell type and time point are not known. The CDR3 runs from the conserved cysteine through the conserved F or W. The order of the fields is V gene, J gene, CDR3 protein.

v_call: TRBV29-1
j_call: TRBJ1-1
cdr3_aa: CSVVRPPGEAFF

v_call: TRBV20-1
j_call: TRBJ1-1
cdr3_aa: CSAALRYTEAFF

v_call: TRBV20-1
j_call: TRBJ1-5
cdr3_aa: CSAREIPEGANQPQHF

v_call: TRBV12-3/TRBV12-4
j_call: TRBJ2-1
cdr3_aa: CASSFMTENNEQFF

v_call: TRBV20-1
j_call: TRBJ2-2
cdr3_aa: CSASVAGTNTGELFF

v_call: TRBV20-1
j_call: TRBJ2-4
cdr3_aa: CSARDYQGPHIQYF

v_call: TRBV7-3
j_call: TRBJ1-2
cdr3_aa: CASSLNSDSSYGYTF

v_call: TRBV4-1
j_call: TRBJ1-1
cdr3_aa: CASSHRGRGTEAFF

v_call: TRBV10-3
j_call: TRBJ1-6
cdr3_aa: CAIRAGWNSPLHF

v_call: TRBV5-1
j_call: TRBJ2-1
cdr3_aa: CASSIRTSGGNEQFF

v_call: TRBV4-2
j_call: TRBJ2-3
cdr3_aa: CASSPLKPGLMATDTQYF

v_call: TRBV27
j_call: TRBJ2-7
cdr3_aa: CASRDDRGGYEQYF

v_call: TRBV13
j_call: TRBJ2-2
cdr3_aa: CASSWTSGNTGELFF

v_call: TRBV20-1
j_call: TRBJ1-6
cdr3_aa: CSAQDRGPSPLHF

v_call: TRBV20-1
j_call: TRBJ1-4
cdr3_aa: CSARGAAWGEKLFF

v_call: TRBV29-1
j_call: TRBJ1-2
cdr3_aa: CSVEDNRGLRYGYTF

v_call: TRBV24-1
j_call: TRBJ2-1
cdr3_aa: CATSGTSGYNEQFF

v_call: TRBV29-1
j_call: TRBJ2-3
cdr3_aa: CSYKDRDGGRTDTQYF

v_call: TRBV27
j_call: TRBJ2-1
cdr3_aa: CASSLMGRSGDEQFF

v_call: TRBV24-1
j_call: TRBJ2-5
cdr3_aa: CATSDSDRGMETQYF

v_call: TRBV5-4
j_call: TRBJ1-2
cdr3_aa: CASSFKGKPYGYTF

v_call: TRBV20-1
j_call: TRBJ1-3
cdr3_aa: CSANPFGDTIYF

v_call: TRBV25-1
j_call: TRBJ1-5
cdr3_aa: CASYRVGNQPQHF

v_call: TRBV24-1
j_call: TRBJ2-3
cdr3_aa: CATSADGRRGDTQYF

v_call: TRBV24-1
j_call: TRBJ2-5
cdr3_aa: CATSDYLTGPGQETQYF

v_call: TRBV30
j_call: TRBJ1-3
cdr3_aa: CAWRPQGHTIYF

v_call: TRBV6-2/TRBV6-3
j_call: TRBJ2-7
cdr3_aa: CASSYSGSLDEQYF

v_call: TRBV7-3
j_call: TRBJ2-1
cdr3_aa: CASSDAGGPYNEQFF

v_call: TRBV4-2
j_call: TRBJ2-3
cdr3_aa: CASSHRAGDPDTQYF

v_call: TRBV20-1
j_call: TRBJ2-5
cdr3_aa: CSARTGETQYF

v_call: TRBV5-1
j_call: TRBJ2-1
cdr3_aa: CASSSWGGGAYNEQFF

v_call: TRBV29-1
j_call: TRBJ1-3
cdr3_aa: CSVSLGAGNTIYF